This T cell receptor beta chain was captured in a study of blood T cells in healthy people across ages. A second 7 to 11 cycle PCR used barcoded and J-beta primers. One entry per CDR3 protein results from TCRdb running MiXCR on the 5' RACE reads. Here the sample spans 1 million to 1.2 million distinct CDR3 sequences, 30% to 40% being singletons. Trimming stripped 11 bases from V and 7 bases from J, with 17 bases between. There are 13 residues in the CDR3. The germline V gene encodes CDR1 ENHRY and CDR2 SYGVKD. Sequenced input: blood. The gene calls are TRBV10-3 and TRBJ1-4, with D hard to call. The TCR sequence derives from a man aged 18-30 years in good health. The CDR3 region is CAAHTPFGEKLFF. The DNA for the CDR3 is TGTGCCGCCCACACGCCTTTTGGTGAAAAACTGTTTTTT.